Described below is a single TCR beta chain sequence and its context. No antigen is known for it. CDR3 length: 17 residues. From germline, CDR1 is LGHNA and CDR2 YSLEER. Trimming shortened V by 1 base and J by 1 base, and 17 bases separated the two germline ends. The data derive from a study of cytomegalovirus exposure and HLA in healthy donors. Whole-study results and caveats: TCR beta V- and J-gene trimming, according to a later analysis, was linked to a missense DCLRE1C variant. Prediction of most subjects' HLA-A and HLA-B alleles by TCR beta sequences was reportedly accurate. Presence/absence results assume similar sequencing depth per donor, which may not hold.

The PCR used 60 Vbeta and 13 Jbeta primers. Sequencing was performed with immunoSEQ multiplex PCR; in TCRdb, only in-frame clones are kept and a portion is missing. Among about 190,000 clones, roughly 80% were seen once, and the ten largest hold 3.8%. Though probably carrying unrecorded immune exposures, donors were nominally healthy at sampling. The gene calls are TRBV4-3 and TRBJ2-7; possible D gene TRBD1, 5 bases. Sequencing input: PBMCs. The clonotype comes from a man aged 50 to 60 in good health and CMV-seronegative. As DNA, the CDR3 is TGCGCCAGCAGCCAAGGATTAGGGGCAGGGTCTTCCTACGAGCAGTACTTC. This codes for CASSQGLGAGSSYEQYF.